What follows is one TCR beta chain and its context. Its target antigen remains unknown. Per-base qualities were not stored, and no clone one base away is much larger. Whole blood was collected in K2EDTA tubes by collaborating institutions according to the institutions' own protocols. Collaborator samples were shipped for TCRbeta analysis as frozen whole blood, isolated PBMCs, or DNA extracted from either sample type. The sample is drawn from a study of blood T cell repertoires in COVID-19 (dated by TCRdb to 2018 to 2020). The study in broad terms: Samples from collaborators originated in the United States, Italy and Spain and spanned both the acute and convalescent phases of COVID-19. The repertoires were released in a freely available public database intended as a resource for research on the immune response to SARS-CoV-2. Where available, HLA class I and class II types were taken from metadata supplied by the sample provider and were not determined by assay-based typing. The dataset comprised deeply sampled blood TCRbeta repertoires from subjects exposed to, actively infected with, or recovered from COVID-19. The material from the prospective study consisted of cDNA or gDNA derived from T cells, B-cell-depleted T cells, or PBMCs. Samples came from the ongoing ImmuneRACE study (first 160 participants) plus 1,254 subjects from 6 global collaborators. The sample metadata nearly always contained a de-identified subject ID, COVID-19 status, age in years and sex. The study at large found these results: Clinical and demographic metadata were provided uncurated, with the amount varying by source and participant.

The immunoSEQ Assay, a bias-controlled multiplex PCR, was used to amplify TCRbeta CDR3 regions from genomic DNA. The paper's processing steps were these. Nucleated cell counts per sample were estimated from amplification of reference gene primers within the assay. To quantify the absolute abundance of each unique TCRbeta CDR3 rearrangement, sequence reads were collapsed and filtered. For each sample, productive Simpson clonality was calculated as the square root of Simpson's diversity index across productive rearrangements. TCRdb took over this immuneACCESS table, retaining in-frame rearrangements with V and J assigned. Such tables are incomplete; in checked studies, under half of the missing clones stem from an unresolved V gene, and the remainder is unexplained. V, J and clone size are those of that table, while D and trimming were read from the DNA. For this sample the table gives approximately 44,000 clones, of which around 90% were detected only once. The ten top clones hold 25% to 30% of the sample.

Reading the germline V gene gives CDR1 MGHDK and CDR2 SYGVNS. Trimming accounts for 9 bases at V and 10 bases at J, while the number of junction bases matched to no gene is 6. The CDR3 goes from the cysteine to the phenylalanine over 11 residues. Only the CDR3 DNA is retained, 33 bases long and in frame from the first base. The chain is encoded by TRBV25-1 joined to TRBJ1-1; 9 central bases correspond to TRBD1. Sequencing input: peripheral blood. This clonotype was sampled from a woman of 80 years or more with acute or convalescent COVID-19. CDR3 sequence: CASRTGVGAFF. The sequenced DNA is TGTGCCAGTCGGACAGGGGTTGGAGCTTTCTTT.